This TCR beta chain was found in a study of cytomegalovirus exposure and HLA in healthy donors. Study-level results: CMV serostatus was the only immune exposure information that was available.

Points on this clone: Its antigen remains unidentified. The junction departs from the called germline gene at one end, perhaps through a read error.

PCR involved 60 Vbeta and 13 Jbeta primers. Sequencing was performed with immunoSEQ multiplex PCR; in TCRdb, only in-frame clones are kept and a portion is missing. The top ten hold roughly 1.3% of the sample, which has approximately 210,000 clones, 87% seen once. The CDR3 runs to 13 residues. The germline V gene encodes CDR1 LNHNV and CDR2 YYDKDF (reference sequence). This TCR was recovered from a man under 40 in good health and CMV-seronegative. V usage is TRBV15 and J usage is TRBJ1-3, with D hard to call. Sequenced: PBMCs. The chain's CDR3 is CPPRRGSGNTIYF. The CDR3 nucleotides read TGCCCCCCACGGCGGGGCTCTGGAAACACCATATATTTT. Variable domain in full (rest from reference TRBV15 and TRBJ1-3): DAMVIQNPRYQVTQFGKPVTLSCSQTLNHNVMYWYQQKSSQAPKLLFHYYDKDFNNEADTPDNFQSRRPNTSFCFLDIRSPGLGDTAMYLCPPRRGSGNTIYFGEGSWLTVV.